This TCR beta chain was captured in a study of T cell repertoires in cytomegalovirus infection. In the study overall: HLA-C-restricted CMV epitopes, recently identified, and well-studied HLA-B-restricted ones were used by the study. Public TCR beta signatures indicated both CMV infection and matching HLA type. Study-wide results and caveats: HLA-C-restricted TCR beta clonotypes specific for CMV led the ex vivo response. Cumulative frequency of public TCR beta families picked out carriers of CMV plus the relevant HLA.

Germline CDR1 MNHNS, CDR2 SASEGT. Between the trimmed V and J ends, which lost 5 bases and 1 base, there was a span of 9 bases. The CDR3 is 14 amino acids. This clonotype was counted at least ten times. The antigen is undetermined. TCRdb processed the reads anew with MiXCR; each CDR3 protein has one entry. The sample contains about 770,000 distinct CDR3 sequences, about 29% of which appear only once. The chain links TRBV6-1 to TRBJ2-1; no firm D call. This material consisted of cultured CD8+ T cells from PBMCs, taken from culture after CMV antigen stimulation. The sequence was obtained from a human donor in good health (CMV status not recorded). Some clones in this sample may be carry-over from other donors' samples. Written as DNA, the CDR3 is TGTGCCAGCAGTTTCCATGCTTCCTACAATGAGCAGTTCTTC. It translates to CASSFHASYNEQFF.